This T cell receptor beta chain was profiled in a study of blood T cell repertoires in COVID-19. On the study more broadly: The United States, Italy and Spain provided the acute and convalescent COVID-19 samples. Sample material is recorded as cDNA or gDNA derived from T cells, B-cell-depleted T cells, or PBMCs.

Cohorts were based on clinical histories the participants reported. The CDR3 covers 14 residues. The germline CDR1 and CDR2 sequences are ENHRY and SYGVKD. The junction had 3 bases not matched to a gene; V was cut back by 6 bases and J by 1 base. Study processing details: Estimates of nucleated cell counts were drawn from the amplification of reference gene primers. Repertoires were generated with immunoSEQ multiplex PCR, while TCRdb's copy carries only in-frame clones and drops some. V and J calls and clone size are given by that table; D and trimming were obtained from the DNA. Seen here are a few hundred thousand clones, approximately 80% observed once, and the top ten hold around 9.2%.

The V gene is TRBV10-3, the J gene TRBJ2-1; 7 nucleotides match TRBD2. The TCR originated in a man aged 35 to 55 who had recovered from COVID-19. The sample comprised PBMCs or T cells enriched from blood (not recorded which). The CDR3 sequence is CAIRNGGSYNEQFF. CDR3 in DNA: TGTGCCATCAGAAACGGGGGGTCCTACAATGAGCAGTTCTTC.